A single sample gave rise to the 32 T cell receptor beta chains below, sequenced in a study of blood T cell repertoires in COVID-19. Measured with immunoSEQ multiplex PCR; TCRdb has only the in-frame clones, and not every one. Of 120,000 or so clones in the sample, 88% were seen once. The source material was peripheral blood. The receptor source for this set is a human donor in a cohort sampled during active COVID-19.

The chain is built from TRBV7-2 and TRBJ2-3, with 12 bases that match TRBD1. V dropped 5 bases and J dropped 4; count of bases not matched to a gene: 13. The V gene's germline CDR1 is SGHTA and CDR2 FQGNSA. The length of the CDR3 is 18 residues. In nucleotides, the CDR3 is TGTGCCAGCAGCACACGTCGGGACAGGGGGCGGCGGGCAGATACGCAGTATTTT. This encodes CASSTRRDRGRRADTQYF.

The chain links TRBV29-1 to TRBJ1-3; TRBD1 matches at 9 bases. V lost 5 bases to trimming and J lost 3 bases; unmatched junction nucleotides: 2. This CDR3 comprises 13 residues. CDR1 is SQVTM, CDR2 ANQGSEA, per germline. The DNA for the CDR3 is TGCAGCGTTAACAGGGGGCTTGGAAACACCATATATTTT. Its protein product is CSVNRGLGNTIYF.

The chain employs TRBV6-6 and TRBJ2-5; 11 bases are a match to TRBD2. The V segment lost 5 bases and the J segment 4 bases; nucleotides outside the gene matches: 6. The CDR3 loop spans 15 amino acids. Germline CDR1 reads MNHNY; CDR2 reads SVGAGI (reference sequence). The CDR3 loop reads CASSLSGGAGETQYF. The CDR3 bases are TGTGCCAGCAGTCTTAGCGGGGGGGCTGGAGAGACCCAGTACTTC.

This rearrangement joins TRBV19 to TRBJ2-2; no clear D. Trimming removed 6 bases at V and 0 bases at J, with 11 bases between. The CDR3 has 15 amino acids. Germline V gene lookup returns CDR1 LNHDA and CDR2 SQIVND (reference sequence). CDR3 coding DNA: TGTGCCAGTAGCCTCCCCAGCGCGAACACCGGGGAGCTGTTTTTT. It yields the protein CASSLPSANTGELFF.

In DNA form, the CDR3 reads TGCGCCAGCAGCTTTACCCAGAATGAGCAGTTCTTC. Residues: CASSFTQNEQFF. The chain employs TRBV5-1 and TRBJ2-1, with D unclear. The CDR3 extends over 12 amino acids. Between the trimmed V and J ends, which lost 2 bases and 7 bases, there was a span of 7 bases. Germline V gene lookup returns CDR1 SGHRS and CDR2 YFSETQ.

As to this clone: Compared with germline, one end of the junction differs, possibly owing to a read error. J is TRBJ2-5 and V is TRBV7-7; tentative D call: TRBD2 (6 bases). The V gene's germline CDR1 is SSHAT and CDR2 FNYEAQ (reference sequence). This CDR3 comprises 16 residues. The CDR3 nucleotides are TGTGCTAGCAGCTTTGGAGGGGCGCTGGGGATAGAGACCCAGTACTTC. This translates into CASSFGGALGIETQYF. Based on the CDR3 plus reference TRBV7-7 and TRBJ2-5, the full variable domain is GAGVSQSPRYKVTKRGQDVTLRCDPISSHATLYWYQQALGQGPEFLTYFNYEAQPDKSGLPSDRFSAERPEGSISTLTIQRTEQRDSAMYRCASSFGGALGIETQYFGPGTRLLVL.

At least ten counts were recorded for this clone. Other DNA sequences in the sample encode the same CDR3. The chain has TRBV9 and TRBJ2-7; TRBD1 matches 10 bases. Looked up from germline, CDR1 is SGDLS and CDR2 is YYNGEE. The V segment lost 2 bases and the J segment 4 bases; nucleotides outside the gene matches: 3. The CDR3 is 14 amino acids. Here the CDR3 DNA reads TGTGCCAGCAGCGTTGGGACAGGGGTGTACGAGCAGTACTTC. This codes for CASSVGTGVYEQYF.

The V gene is TRBV28, the J gene TRBJ2-1; a weak D match, TRBD2 (6 bases). This CDR3 region has 15 residues. Trimming took 6 bases from V and 0 from J, leaving 12 bases between them. Per the germline V gene, CDR1 is MDHEN and CDR2 is SYDVKM. The DNA for the CDR3 is TGTGCCAGCAGGCCCGCGGGGCGCTCCTACAATGAGCAGTTCTTC. It encodes CASRPAGRSYNEQFF.

The chain carries TRBV6-2 or TRBV6-3 and TRBJ1-1; tentative D call: TRBD1 (6 bases). The V gene's germline CDR1 is MNHEY and CDR2 SVGEGT. V lost 2 bases to trimming and J lost 0 bases, with 13 bases between them. This CDR3 contains 16 residues. The DNA for the CDR3 is TGTGCCAGCAGTTACGTTCTGGGACACTTGAACACTGAAGCTTTCTTT. Its protein is CASSYVLGHLNTEAFF.

V usage is TRBV6-1 and J usage is TRBJ1-1; D is uncertain. Germline V gene data show CDR1 as MNHNS and CDR2 as SASEGT. Trimming stripped 0 bases from V and 6 bases from J, with 14 bases between. The CDR3 contains 15 residues. CDR3 nucleotide sequence: TGTGCCAGCAGTGAAGCGACGGTACCGGGTGCTGAAGCTTTCTTT. Protein product: CASSEATVPGAEAFF.

The V gene is TRBV19, the J gene TRBJ1-2; the match to TRBD1 covers 10 bases. Germline-derived CDR1 and CDR2 are LNHDA and SQIVND (reference sequence). The CDR3 has 16 amino acids. V shed 3 bases, J shed 4 bases, and the junction held 8 bases outside the gene matches. The CDR3 DNA follows: TGTGCCAGTAGTATTGGTGGGACAGGGGCTACCTATGGCTACACCTTC. This codes for CASSIGGTGATYGYTF. The variable domain in full, completed from reference TRBV19 and TRBJ1-2, reads DGGITQSPKYLFRKEGQNVTLSCEQNLNHDAMYWYRQDPGQGLRLIYYSQIVNDFQKGDIAEGYSVSREKKESFPLTVTSAQKNPTAFYLCASSIGGTGATYGYTFGSGTRLTVV.

The chain uses TRBV5-1 and TRBJ2-2; 8 nucleotides align to TRBD1. This CDR3 has 14 residues. CDR1 and CDR2 from the germline V gene are SGHRS and YFSETQ. With V trimmed by 4 bases and J by 4 bases, 3 bases remained unmatched. The CDR3 DNA sequence: TGCGCCAGCAGCGATACAGGGGGCACCGGGGAGCTGTTTTTT. This codes for CASSDTGGTGELFF.

This clone was picked up one time. The chain couples TRBV3-1 (or the pseudogene TRBV3-2) to TRBJ2-3; TRBD2 agrees at 8 bases. V was clipped by 5 bases and J by 7 bases; unmatched bases: 8. This CDR3 is built from 14 residues. Germline V gene sequence: CDR1 LGHDT, CDR2 YNNKEL (reference sequence). CDR3 residues: CASSEGSGVNTQYF. The CDR3, as DNA: TGTGCCAGCAGCGAGGGTAGCGGGGTTAATACGCAGTATTTT.

V usage is TRBV2 and J usage is TRBJ2-7; tentatively, D is TRBD2 (6 bases). V was trimmed by 3 bases and J by 6 bases, leaving 9 bases between them. This CDR3 comprises 12 residues. CDR1 and CDR2 (germline): SNHLY, FYNNEI. CDR3 nucleotide sequence: TGTGCCAGCAGTGAGGGGGGATTCGAGCAGTACTTC. It codes for CASSEGGFEQYF. Drawing the rest from reference TRBV2 and TRBJ2-7, the complete variable domain is EPEVTQTPSHQVTQMGQEVILRCVPISNHLYFYWYRQILGQKVEFLVSFYNNEISEKSEIFDDQFSVERPDGSNFTLKIRSTKLEDSAMYFCASSEGGFEQYFGPGTRLTVT.

A single count supports this clone. The gene calls are TRBV12-3 or TRBV12-4 and TRBJ2-7, with D unclear. The ends were cut back, 3 bases at V and 2 bases at J, with 8 bases in the middle. The CDR3 totals 13 residues. The CDR3 nucleotides are TGTGCCAGCAGTTTGCGGATGCCCTACGAGCAGTACTTC. This encodes CASSLRMPYEQYF.

The chain couples TRBV2 to TRBJ2-7; weak D call: TRBD1 (6 bases). Trimming stripped 5 bases from V and 6 bases from J, with 29 bases between. The V gene's germline CDR1 is SNHLY and CDR2 FYNNEI. CDR3 length equals 18 residues. CDR3 region: CASSLGSPGRTLRGEQYF. The CDR3 coding sequence is TGTGCCAGCAGTCTCGGTTCACCCGGTAGGACTCTCAGGGGCGAGCAGTACTTC.

The V call is TRBV11-3, the J call TRBJ2-7; D possibly corresponds to TRBD1 (5 bases). Deletions cut 1 base from V and 7 bases from J, with 11 bases between. The CDR3 consists of 13 residues. Germline CDR1 is SGHNT and CDR2 is YENEEA. The CDR3 region is CASSLGRVSEQYF. DNA of the CDR3: TGTGCCAGCAGCTTAGGCAGGGTTTCGGAGCAGTACTTC.

V usage is TRBV5-4 and J usage is TRBJ1-6; possibly TRBD1 for D (6 bases). The CDR3 runs to 15 residues. The V gene lost 2 bases and the J gene lost 10 bases, with 16 bases spanning the gap. Per the germline V gene, CDR1 is SGHNT and CDR2 is YYREEE (reference sequence). For the CDR3, the DNA is TGTGCCAGCAGCTTAAGGGCAGGGGCCGGCTCACCCCTCCACTTT. Its translation: CASSLRAGAGSPLHF.

As DNA, the CDR3 is TGTGCCAGCAGTTTAAACGGGGGAGCACGAGAGACCCAGTACTTC. Protein product: CASSLNGGARETQYF. This chain uses TRBV28 with TRBJ2-5; possibly TRBD2 for D (6 bases). CDR3 length: 15 amino acids. V gave up 2 bases and J gave up 4 bases, with 14 bases separating them. Germline CDR1 is MDHEN and CDR2 is SYDVKM.

The genes are TRBV7-2 and TRBJ1-1; 10 nucleotides agree with TRBD1. The V segment lost 0 bases and the J segment 5 bases; nucleotides outside the gene matches: 0. The CDR3 runs to 14 residues. Germline CDR1 SGHTA, CDR2 FQGNSA. CDR3 sequence (DNA): TGTGCCAGCAGCTTAGCGGGACAGGGGACTGAAGCTTTCTTT. It yields the protein CASSLAGQGTEAFF.

The chain carries TRBV15 and TRBJ1-5, with unresolved D. Trimming stripped 3 bases from V and 6 bases from J, with 9 bases between. The CDR3 is 13 amino acids. The germline V gene encodes CDR1 LNHNV and CDR2 YYDKDF (reference sequence). The CDR3 bases are TGTGCCACCAGCAGGATTGTTAGTCAGCCCCAGCATTTT. Its translation: CATSRIVSQPQHF.

The CDR3 protein is CASTPQGSSRGTEAFF. The DNA for the CDR3 is TGTGCCAGCACCCCCCAGGGGTCATCCAGGGGCACTGAAGCTTTCTTT. The rearrangement links TRBV7-9 to TRBJ1-1, with D perhaps TRBD1 (6 bases). The CDR3 totals 16 residues. V was clipped by 7 bases and J by 4 bases, with 22 bases between them. Germline assignment: CDR1 SEHNR and CDR2 FQNEAQ (reference sequence).

The chain couples TRBV19 to TRBJ2-3; maybe TRBD2 (6 bases). Germline V lookup: CDR1 LNHDA, CDR2 SQIVND (reference sequence). V dropped 6 bases and J dropped 0 bases, with 13 bases sitting between them. The CDR3 is made up of 15 amino acids. The CDR3 nucleotides read TGTGCCAGTAGGCCGAGCGGGCTGAGCACAGATACGCAGTATTTT. Translation: CASRPSGLSTDTQYF. The full variable domain, with the rest looked up from reference TRBV19 and TRBJ2-3, is DGGITQSPKYLFRKEGQNVTLSCEQNLNHDAMYWYRQDPGQGLRLIYYSQIVNDFQKGDIAEGYSVSREKKESFPLTVTSAQKNPTAFYLCASRPSGLSTDTQYFGPGTRLTVL.

This chain links TRBV15 with TRBJ2-2; 7 nucleotides align to TRBD1. The CDR3 spans 15 residues. The germline V gene has CDR1 LNHNV and CDR2 YYDKDF (reference sequence). With 4 bases clipped from V and 0 bases from J, the junction kept 2 bases outside the gene matches. This chain's CDR3 is CATSTGTANTGELFF. CDR3 coding DNA: TGTGCCACCAGCACCGGGACAGCGAACACCGGGGAGCTGTTTTTT.

The chain uses TRBV7-2 and TRBJ2-1; TRBD1 might be the D (5 bases). V was cut by 1 base and J by 11 bases, with 12 bases left in between. Germline V gives CDR1 SGHTA, CDR2 FQGNSA. The CDR3 spans 13 residues. This chain's CDR3 is CASSLELRDKQFF. CDR3 nucleotide sequence: TGTGCCAGCAGCTTAGAGCTCAGGGATAAGCAGTTCTTC.

In regard to this clone: An end of the junction differs from the germline gene, which may be a read error. The same CDR3 can be traced to other DNA sequences in this sample. The chain uses TRBV7-7 and TRBJ2-1, with 9 nucleotides matching TRBD2. Per the germline V gene, CDR1 is SSHAT and CDR2 is FNYEAQ (reference sequence). The CDR3 length is 16 residues. The CDR3 sequence: CASSPTGTSLGNEQFF. CDR3 in DNA: TGTGCTAGCAGCCCAACCGGGACTAGCCTCGGCAATGAGCAGTTCTTC.

The chain uses TRBV6-4 and TRBJ2-1; 11 positions agree with TRBD1. Germline CDR1 MRHNA, CDR2 SNTAGT. V lost 6 bases, J lost 6 bases, and 7 bases stayed unmatched. CDR3 length equals 15 residues. CDR3: CASSAGTGGPNEQFF. CDR3 DNA sequence: TGTGCCAGCAGCGCCGGGACAGGGGGTCCCAATGAGCAGTTCTTC.

This chain connects TRBV5-1 to TRBJ2-1, with 8 bases that match TRBD1. Germline V gene sequence: CDR1 SGHRS, CDR2 YFSETQ. Trimming took 4 bases from V and 2 from J; bases not matched to a gene: 5. The CDR3 loop spans 15 amino acids. For the CDR3, the DNA is TGCGCCAGCAGCCCGGGACAGGTGGCCTACAATGAGCAGTTCTTC. Encoded protein: CASSPGQVAYNEQFF. Complete variable domain (other parts from reference TRBV5-1 and TRBJ2-1): KAGVTQTPRYLIKTRGQQVTLSCSPISGHRSVSWYQQTPGQGLQFLFEYFSETQRNKGNFPGRFSGRQFSNSRSEMNVSTLELGDSALYLCASSPGQVAYNEQFFGPGTRLTVL.

The V and J genes are TRBV19 and TRBJ2-1; D remains ambiguous. CDR3 length: 14 residues. Germline V CDR1 and CDR2: LNHDA, SQIVND (reference sequence). V dropped 1 base and J dropped 6 bases, with 10 bases sitting between them. CDR3 residues: CASSIVLVGNEQFF. The CDR3 region has the DNA TGTGCCAGTAGTATAGTGCTAGTCGGCAATGAGCAGTTCTTC.

V is TRBV29-1 and J is TRBJ2-3; 8 positions match TRBD1. The CDR3 extends over 16 amino acids. The V gene end was trimmed by 0 bases and the J gene end by 4 bases; junction bases not matched to a gene: 9. The V gene's germline CDR1 is SQVTM and CDR2 ANQGSEA. CDR3: CSVEERDRGTPDTQYF. DNA of the CDR3: TGCAGCGTTGAAGAGCGCGACAGGGGAACGCCAGATACGCAGTATTTT.

This clone was picked up many times. This chain joins TRBV29-1 and TRBJ1-1, with 11 bases aligning to TRBD1. The length of the CDR3 is 15 residues. V was pared by 7 bases and J by 1 base, with 8 bases of the junction left unmatched. Per germline, CDR1 SQVTM and CDR2 ANQGSEA. The CDR3 protein is CSARTGGEGNTEAFF. In DNA, the CDR3 is TGCAGCGCCCGGACAGGGGGCGAAGGGAACACTGAAGCTTTCTTT.

The CDR3 reads CASRSNSPLHF. The CDR3 bases are TGTGCCAGCAGGAGTAATTCACCCCTCCACTTT. The chain is built from TRBV12-3 or TRBV12-4 and TRBJ1-6; D remains unclear. CDR3 size: 11 residues. V gave up 6 bases and J gave up 6 bases, with 3 bases separating them.